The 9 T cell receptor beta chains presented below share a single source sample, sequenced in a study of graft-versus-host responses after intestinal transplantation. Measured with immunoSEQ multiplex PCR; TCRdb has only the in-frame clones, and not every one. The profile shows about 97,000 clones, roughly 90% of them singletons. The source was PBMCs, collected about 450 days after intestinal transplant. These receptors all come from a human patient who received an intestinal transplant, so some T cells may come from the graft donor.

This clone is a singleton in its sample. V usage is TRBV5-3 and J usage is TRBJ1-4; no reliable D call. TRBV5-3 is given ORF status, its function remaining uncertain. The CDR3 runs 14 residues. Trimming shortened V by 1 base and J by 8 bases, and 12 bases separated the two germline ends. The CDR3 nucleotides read TGTGCCAGAAGCTTGAACGGACCCAAGGAAAAACTGTTTTTT. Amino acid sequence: CARSLNGPKEKLFF.

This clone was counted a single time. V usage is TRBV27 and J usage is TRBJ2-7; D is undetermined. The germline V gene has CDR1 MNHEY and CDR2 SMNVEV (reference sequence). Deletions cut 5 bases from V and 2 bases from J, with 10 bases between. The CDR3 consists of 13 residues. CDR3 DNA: TGTGCCAGCAGTGAAGGCGGAACCTACGAGCAGTACTTC. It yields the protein CASSEGGTYEQYF.

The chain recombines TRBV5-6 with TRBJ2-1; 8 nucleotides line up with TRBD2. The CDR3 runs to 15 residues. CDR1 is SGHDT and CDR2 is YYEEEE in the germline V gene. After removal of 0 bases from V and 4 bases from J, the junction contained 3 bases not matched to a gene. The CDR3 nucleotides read TGTGCCAGCAGCTTGGTAGCGGGGCGGTACAATGAGCAGTTCTTC. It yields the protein CASSLVAGRYNEQFF.

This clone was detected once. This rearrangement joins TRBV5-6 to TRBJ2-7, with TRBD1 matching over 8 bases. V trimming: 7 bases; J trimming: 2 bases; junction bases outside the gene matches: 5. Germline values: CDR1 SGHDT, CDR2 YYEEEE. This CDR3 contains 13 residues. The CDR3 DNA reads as TGTGCCAGCGGCCTGACAGGGGCCTACGAGCAGTACTTC. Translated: CASGLTGAYEQYF.

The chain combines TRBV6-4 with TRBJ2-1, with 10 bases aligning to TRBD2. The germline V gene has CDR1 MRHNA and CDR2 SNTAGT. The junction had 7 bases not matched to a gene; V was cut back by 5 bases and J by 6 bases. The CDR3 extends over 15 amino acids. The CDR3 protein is CASSPSGGAVNEQFF. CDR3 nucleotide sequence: TGTGCCAGCAGTCCAAGCGGGGGGGCCGTCAATGAGCAGTTCTTC.

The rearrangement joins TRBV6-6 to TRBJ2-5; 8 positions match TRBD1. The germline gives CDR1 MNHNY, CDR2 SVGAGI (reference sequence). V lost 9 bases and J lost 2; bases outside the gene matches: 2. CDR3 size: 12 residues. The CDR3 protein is CASNRGQETQYF. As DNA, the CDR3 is TGTGCCAGTAACAGGGGGCAAGAGACCCAGTACTTC.

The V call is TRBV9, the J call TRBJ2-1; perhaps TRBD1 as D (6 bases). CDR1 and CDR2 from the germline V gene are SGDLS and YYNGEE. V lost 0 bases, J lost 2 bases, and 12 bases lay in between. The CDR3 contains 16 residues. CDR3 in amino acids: CASSVDLRGPYNEQFF. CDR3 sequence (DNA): TGTGCCAGCAGCGTAGACCTCAGGGGCCCCTACAATGAGCAGTTCTTC. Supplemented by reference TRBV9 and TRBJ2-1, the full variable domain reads DSGVTQTPKHLITATGQRVTLRCSPRSGDLSVYWYQQSLDQGLQFLIQYYNGEERAKGNILERFSAQQFPDLHSELNLSSLELGDSALYFCASSVDLRGPYNEQFFGPGTRLTVL.

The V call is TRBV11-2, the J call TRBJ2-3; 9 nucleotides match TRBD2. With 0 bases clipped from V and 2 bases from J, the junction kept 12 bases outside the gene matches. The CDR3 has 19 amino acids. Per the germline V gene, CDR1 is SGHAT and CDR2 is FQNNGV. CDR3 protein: CASSLDTGLAGIFTDTQYF. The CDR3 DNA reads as TGTGCCAGCAGCTTAGACACGGGGCTAGCGGGGATTTTCACAGATACGCAGTATTTT.

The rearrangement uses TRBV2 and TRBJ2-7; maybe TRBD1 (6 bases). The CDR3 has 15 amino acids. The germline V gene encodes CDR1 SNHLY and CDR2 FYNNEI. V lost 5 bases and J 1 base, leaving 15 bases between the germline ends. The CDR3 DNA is TGTGCCAGCAGTCCCCGACAGGACCCTTCCTACGAGCAGTACTTC. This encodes CASSPRQDPSYEQYF.